Given below is one T cell receptor (beta chain) in context. Its antigen remains unidentified. Researchers ran the PCR with 60 Vbeta and 13 Jbeta primers. TCRdb's copy holds only in-frame clones and misses some; the assay was immunoSEQ multiplex PCR. Here the sample spans about 130,000 clones, 80% being singletons. This sample was included in a study of cytomegalovirus exposure and HLA in healthy donors. Study results and limitations: The listing of fewer than 200 TCR beta chains classed them as cytomegalovirus-associated. Earlier findings revealed that most TCR beta V segments proved productive either about 87% or about 30% of the time. In a later analysis, donors in an Asian-associated ancestry cluster reportedly had fewer N-insertions in productive TCRs than the cohort mean.

This sequence originates from a male donor in good health and CMV-seronegative. Material: PBMCs.

The CDR3 is CASSLTGGLAFF. The DNA of the CDR3 is TGTGCCAGCAGTCTTACAGGGGGCTTGGCTTTCTTT. The chain employs TRBV27 and TRBJ1-1, with TRBD1 matching 9 bases. The trim removed 5 bases at V and 11 bases at J, leaving 6 bases unmatched. CDR1 is MNHEY, CDR2 SMNVEV, per germline (reference sequence). CDR3 length equals 12 residues.